The T cell receptor beta chain under discussion was sequenced for a study of regulatory T cells in long-lasting Graves disease (dated by TCRdb to about 2021). Regarding the study in general: Newly diagnosed Graves' disease patients had taken antithyroid drugs for less than 3 months. This study used TCR sequencing and RNA sequencing of peripheral blood to compare persistent Graves' disease patients against newly diagnosed Graves' disease patients. The study took place in China and was registered as a clinical trial. A total of 33 samples were covered by TCR sequencing, comprising approximately 13 persistent and about 20 newly diagnosed Graves' disease patients. General conclusions and limits of the study: Sequencing and analysis were restricted to the TCR beta chain. Because the primary lesion, thyroid tissue, could not be accessed, the study looked at peripheral blood alone. The small sample size was acknowledged by the authors as a limitation that may reduce accuracy. Compared with newly diagnosed patients, patients with persistent Graves' disease had lower TCR Shannon entropy and fewer highly expanded clones, which suggests clonal expansion. Preferential use of TRBV28, TRBJ1-2 and TRBJ2-5 was observed in persistent disease, whereas TRBV20-1 and TRBJ2-1 were favored in newly diagnosed disease. More public clonotypes were shared among persistent patients (more than 2,500) than among newly diagnosed patients (966).

Sample time point, as interpreted from the label and publication: newly diagnosed GD, antithyroid drugs for less than 3 months. For both TCR sequencing and RNA sequencing, RNA was extracted from PBMCs in TRIzol. The diagnosis of Graves' disease was made according to American Thyroid Association guidelines. The patients came from an endocrinology department in Xi'an, China. Each patient gave 8.5 to 9.5 milliliters of peripheral blood, collected in an EDTA anticoagulant tube. Ficoll Paque Plus density gradient separation was used to isolate PBMCs, and no further T cell sorting was done. An Agilent 2100 Bioanalyzer and agarose gel were used to check RNA quality, and a NanoDrop 2000 was used to measure RNA concentration. The V end gives up 3 bases and the J end 2 bases, leaving 5 bases in the junction not matched to a gene. There are 15 amino acids in the CDR3, from cysteine to phenylalanine inclusive. Solely the CDR3 DNA is kept, with 45 bases framed from the first base. CDR1 and CDR2 are read off the germline V gene as SGHRS and YFSETQ.

The library was generated by multiplex PCR. The instrument was an Illumina HiSeq 4000. CDR3 regions were amplified by Arm-PCR with iRepertoire HTBI primers to construct TCR beta libraries. Before sequencing, the PCR products underwent gel purification. The source study handled its data this way. A total of 62 TRBV and some 15 TRBJ segments were identified across samples and were used for gene usage analysis of CDR3 amino acid clonotypes. COPE and FqMerger were used to merge filtered high-quality paired reads into contigs. Contigs were aligned with BLAST to IMGT TRBV, TRBD and TRBJ reference genes, and CDR3 was defined per IMGT. Clonotypes above 0.1% frequency were classified as highly expanded clones. Repertoire diversity was measured by Shannon entropy, and V-J evenness by the Gini coefficient. A clonotype found in more than one individual was treated as public. TCRdb handled the public reads itself, with Q25 trimming in fastp and clone calling in MiXCR, and kept productive beta chains. Under each unique CDR3 protein, matching rows form one entry showing the most common genes and DNA. TCRdb assigned the V and J calls; the authors' analysis was not used. This sample holds over 450,000 distinct CDR3 sequences; around 12% were observed only once. The ten largest account for almost 9% of the sample.

This clonotype showed up many times. This receptor's antigen is unknown. No per-base quality is available; no much larger clone lies one base away. This same sample was also part of a study on T cells in Graves' hyperthyroidism and ophthalmopathy. As that second paper reports: Graves' hyperthyroidism was defined as stable when no progression to ophthalmopathy occurred over 18 months of follow-up. The hyperthyroidism patients were between 18 and 65 years old and newly diagnosed, with a disease duration of less than 2 months. Exclusion was applied to patients with uncontrolled infections, other autoimmune diseases, pregnancy or lactation. Diagnoses relied on clinical symptoms, serum thyroxine and TRAb, thyroid ultrasound and orbital computed tomography. A first-round RT-PCR of the TCR CDR3 used the HTBI primer set with the Qiagen OneStep RT-PCR kit. Most expanded thyroid clonotypes (frequency above 0.001) were also found in blood, which suggests that blood repertoires may mirror thyroid immune responses. Ophthalmopathy was separated from stable hyperthyroidism by a 13 V-J signature model, with approximately 89% sensitivity and roughly 81% specificity obtained in cross-validation and 80%/75% obtained in testing. In validation, the model predicted progression to ophthalmopathy with 60% to 71% sensitivity and about 72% specificity, a median of 6.5 months before onset. To identify TCR V-J signatures that set the groups apart, the researchers used a discovery cohort of 90 to 100 patients, made up of under 50 with Graves' ophthalmopathy and about 55 with stable Graves' hyperthyroidism. An independent validation cohort of 18 to 20 hyperthyroidism patients and approximately 16 patients who later progressed to ophthalmopathy tested prospective prediction of ophthalmopathy. The 85 to 100 discovery patients were divided at random into training and test sets in a 7:3 ratio. In addition, the study compared T-cell repertoires in thyroid tissue and in blood from about 6 Graves' hyperthyroidism patients. Following sampling, methimazole starting at 30 mg daily was given to hyperthyroidism patients, and high-dose intravenous methylprednisolone was given to ophthalmopathy patients. The libraries were constructed in a second round of multiplex PCR and then size-selected and purified. Paired-end sequencing of the libraries was performed with 100 bp reads on an Illumina HiSeq2000. SOAPnuke was used to process the raw data, throwing out any read that contained adapters or uncalled bases, had a mean Phred below 15, or lacked an exact constant-primer or identifier match. COPE v1.2.5 was used to merge the high-quality paired reads, and each unique nucleotide sequence was defined as a clonotype. MiTCR v1.1 was used to align clonotypes to the IMGT TRBV, TRBD and TRBJ reference segments. Analysis was restricted to V-J combinations with a frequency above 0.0001, which covered approximately 99% of repertoires. The TCS score was defined as the ratio of F50 (clonal expansion) to E x V (chaos), calculated using BLOSUM62-based TCRdist between CDR3 peptides within each V-J. Welch's t-statistics and random forest reduced 500 to 550 V-J features to about 12, which were used in a naive Bayes classifier (R e1071). Sample size was not statistically predetermined, and investigators were not blinded to group allocation. According to the paper, TCR Vbeta CDR3 sequencing was carried out on over 130 peripheral blood samples, which came from fewer than 50 ophthalmopathy, around 75 hyperthyroidism and roughly 17 progressor patients.

The sequenced sample was peripheral blood mononuclear cells (PBMCs), obtained at new diagnosis, from a patient treated with antithyroid drugs. The source is a woman aged 30 to 39 with Graves disease. Donor details come from another sample of the same person, matched by shared clones. The chain uses TRBV5-1 and TRBJ2-3; a stretch of 8 junction bases matches TRBD2. CDR3 sequence: CASSYSLAVTDTQYF. DNA sequence: TGCGCCAGCAGCTATTCACTAGCGGTCACAGATACGCAGTATTTT.